This T cell receptor (beta chain) is from a study of CD8 T cells in Susac syndrome. Patients with Susac syndrome met the recently defined diagnostic criteria for definite or probable disease. Negative isolation was applied to CD8+ and CD4+ T cells, and FACS enrichment was applied to TEMRA cells. The authors reverse transcribed roughly 0.5 to 1 ug RNA with random hexamers. TCR beta CDR3 was amplified by immunoSEQ covering 54 Vbeta and 13 Jbeta. TCRdb reanalysed the immunoSEQ multiplex PCR reads using MiXCR and keeps one entry per CDR3 protein. The sample has approximately 210,000 distinct CDR3 sequences, about 95% seen once. Germline lookup yields CDR1 SGHDN and CDR2 FVKESK. Trimming left V 6 bases short and J 2 bases short, with 13 bases between. The CDR3 sequence is 14 residues long.

The clonotype comes from a human donor with Susac syndrome. This chain uses TRBV14 with TRBJ1-2; tentative D call: TRBD1 (6 bases). Sequences were obtained from CD4+ T cells from PBMCs. The CDR3 reads CASRLAGANYGYTF. In DNA, the CDR3 is TGTGCCAGCAGACTGGCGGGGGCGAACTATGGCTACACCTTC. The variable domain in full, with the rest retrieved from reference TRBV14 and TRBJ1-2, is EAGVTQFPSHSVIEKGQTVTLRCDPISGHDNLYWYRRVMGKEIKFLLHFVKESKQDESGMPNNRFLAERTGGTYSTLKVQPAELEDSGVYFCASRLAGANYGYTFGSGTRLTVV.